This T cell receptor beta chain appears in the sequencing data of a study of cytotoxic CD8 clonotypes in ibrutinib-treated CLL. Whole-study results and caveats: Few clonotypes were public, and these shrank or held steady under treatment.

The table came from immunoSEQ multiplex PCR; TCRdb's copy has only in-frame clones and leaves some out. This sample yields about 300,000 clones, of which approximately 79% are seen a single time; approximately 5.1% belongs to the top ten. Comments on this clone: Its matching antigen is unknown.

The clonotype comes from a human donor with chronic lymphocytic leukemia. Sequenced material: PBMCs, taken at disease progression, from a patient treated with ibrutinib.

CDR3 bases: TGTGCCAGCAGCCACTATAGCGGGAAGAGCTCCTACAATGAGCAGTTCTTC. The encoded protein is CASSHYSGKSSYNEQFF. This chain connects TRBV7-2 to TRBJ2-1; 8 bases fit TRBD2. The CDR3 has 17 amino acids. From germline, CDR1 is SGHTA and CDR2 FQGNSA. Trimming cost V 5 bases and J 0 bases; bases outside gene matches: 9.